One sample yielded the 31 T cell receptor beta chains listed below, sequenced in a study of beta chain features in type 1 diabetes. The sequenced template was cDNA made from the entire isolated RNA. Some clones are missing from TCRdb's copy, which holds only in-frame ones; the method was immunoSEQ multiplex PCR. The sample lists some 60,000 clones; about 61% were seen once. The sample was Tregs from blood. The receptors come from a woman aged 18-29 years in good health.

V is TRBV4-3 and J is TRBJ2-5, with 7 bases identical to TRBD1. Germline-derived CDR1 and CDR2 are LGHNA and YSLEER. J gave up 4 bases and V 4 bases, and 6 bases lay outside the gene matches. The CDR3 spans 14 residues. CDR3 protein: CASSRDSRPETQYF. Here the CDR3 DNA reads TGCGCCAGCAGCCGGGACAGCCGTCCAGAGACCCAGTACTTC.

The rearrangement uses TRBV29-1 and TRBJ1-1; 12 bases are a match to TRBD1. V gave up 6 bases and J gave up 3 bases; unmatched junction bases: 8. CDR1 SQVTM and CDR2 ANQGSEA come from the germline V gene. The CDR3 is made up of 15 amino acids. The CDR3 DNA follows: TGCAGCGTCCGGGACAGGGGGCGAGGTGACACTGAAGCTTTCTTT. Translation: CSVRDRGRGDTEAFF.

The CDR3 sequence: CASSPRTSGSVSGELFF. The CDR3 DNA follows: TGTGCCAGCAGCCCCAGGACTAGCGGGAGTGTGAGCGGGGAGCTGTTTTTT. The chain has TRBV9 and TRBJ2-2; TRBD2 agrees at 13 bases. After removal of 4 bases from V and 7 bases from J, the junction contained 10 bases not matched to a gene. The germline V gene has CDR1 SGDLS and CDR2 YYNGEE. The CDR3 is 17 amino acids.

The chain carries TRBV25-1 and TRBJ1-2; perhaps TRBD1 as D (6 bases). The CDR3 consists of 13 residues. The V gene's germline CDR1 is MGHDK and CDR2 SYGVNS. Trimming pared 4 bases from V and 10 bases from J, leaving 16 bases between. CDR3 region: CASSAGVWGLYTF. In DNA form, the CDR3 reads TGTGCCAGCAGTGCCGGCGTTTGGGGGCTCTACACCTTC.

The chain carries TRBV7-8 and TRBJ1-2; TRBD1 matches 8 bases. The germline V gene encodes CDR1 SGHVS and CDR2 FQNEAQ. V gave up 2 bases and J gave up 8 bases; unmatched junction bases: 7. CDR3 size: 14 residues. The DNA for the CDR3 is TGTGCCAGCAGCTTATCTCAGGGGGCGGAGGGCTACACCTTC. It codes for CASSLSQGAEGYTF. Full variable domain (remainder filled in from reference TRBV7-8 and TRBJ1-2): GAGVSQSPRYKVAKRGQDVALRCDPISGHVSLFWYQQALGQGPEFLTYFQNEAQLDKSGLPSDRFFAERPEGSVSTLKIQRTQQEDSAVYLCASSLSQGAEGYTFGSGTRLTVV.

This chain connects TRBV5-1 to TRBJ2-1; 8 bases are shared with TRBD2. Germline V gene sequence: CDR1 SGHRS, CDR2 YFSETQ. J was trimmed by 8 bases and V by 1 base; bases with no gene match: 8. The CDR3 is 15 residues long. CDR3 residues: CASSLSAGASDEQFF. CDR3 DNA sequence: TGCGCCAGCAGCTTGTCAGCGGGAGCTAGCGATGAGCAGTTCTTC.

This clone was detected once. J is TRBJ1-2 and V is TRBV9, with D hard to call. Germline CDR1 is SGDLS and CDR2 is YYNGEE. V lost 0 bases to trimming and J lost 7 bases, with 13 bases between them. The CDR3 spans 14 residues. The chain's CDR3 is CASSVEEGIGGYTF. In DNA, the CDR3 is TGTGCCAGCAGCGTAGAAGAGGGAATAGGTGGCTACACCTTC.

This sequence joins TRBV2 and TRBJ1-5; 7 nucleotides agree with TRBD1. There are 14 residues in the CDR3. The J segment lost 5 bases and the V segment lost 6 bases, leaving 7 bases of the junction unmatched. Germline V lookup: CDR1 SNHLY, CDR2 FYNNEI. The CDR3 loop is CASRGQATYQPQHF. The CDR3 bases are TGTGCCAGCAGAGGACAGGCTACCTATCAGCCCCAGCATTTT.

V usage is TRBV5-1 and J usage is TRBJ2-5; 7 positions agree with TRBD1. The CDR3 is 14 residues long. V shed 2 bases and J 5 bases; nucleotides not matched to a gene: 6. Germline-derived CDR1 and CDR2 are SGHRS and YFSETQ. The DNA of the CDR3 is TGCGCCAGCAGCTTAACAGGGGCGAGGGAGACCCAGTACTTC. Protein: CASSLTGARETQYF.

V gene TRBV4-1 combines with J gene TRBJ2-5; a weak D match, TRBD2 (5 bases). V lost 1 base to trimming and J lost 5 bases, with 8 bases between them. Germline V gene lookup returns CDR1 MGHRA and CDR2 YSYEKL. This CDR3 has 13 amino acids. The CDR3 loop reads CASSQVQRETQYF. The CDR3 nucleotides read TGCGCCAGCAGCCAAGTCCAGCGGGAGACCCAGTACTTC.

V is TRBV7-2 and J is TRBJ2-2, with a possible D match to TRBD1 (6 bases). Germline values: CDR1 SGHTA, CDR2 FQGNSA. The CDR3 covers 15 residues. The ends were cut back, 5 bases at V and 7 bases at J, with 17 bases in the middle. This CDR3 reads CASSTSYRAFGELFF. The CDR3 DNA follows: TGTGCCAGCAGCACCTCGTACAGGGCTTTCGGGGAGCTGTTTTTT.

This chain joins TRBV29-1 and TRBJ1-2, with TRBD1 matching 8 bases. Germline assignment: CDR1 SQVTM and CDR2 ANQGSEA. This CDR3 region has 12 residues. After removal of 5 bases from V and 5 bases from J, the junction contained 4 bases not matched to a gene. This CDR3 reads CSVYGTGYGYTF. In DNA form, the CDR3 reads TGCAGCGTTTATGGGACAGGTTATGGCTACACCTTC. Looking up the rest from reference TRBV29-1 and TRBJ1-2 gives the full variable domain: SAVISQKPSRDICQRGTSLTIQCQVDSQVTMMFWYRQQPGQSLTLIATANQGSEATYESGFVIDKFPISRPNLTFSTLTVSNMSPEDSSIYLCSVYGTGYGYTFGSGTRLTVV.

The V and J genes are TRBV5-1 and TRBJ2-7, with 8 positions matching TRBD1. Germline values: CDR1 SGHRS, CDR2 YFSETQ. V dropped 4 bases and J dropped 6; count of bases not matched to a gene: 6. CDR3 length: 13 amino acids. Here the CDR3 DNA reads TGCGCCAGCAGCCGGTCTCAGGGGGCCGAGCAGTACTTC. Its translation: CASSRSQGAEQYF.

This chain connects TRBV5-1 to TRBJ1-2; no reliable D call. V lost 1 base and J lost 2, with 12 bases in between. This CDR3 has 15 residues. The germline gives CDR1 SGHRS, CDR2 YFSETQ. CDR3 nucleotides: TGCGCCAGCAGCTTGAGTGAAGTGGGCAACTATGGCTACACCTTC. It is translated as CASSLSEVGNYGYTF. The variable domain in full, with the rest retrieved from reference TRBV5-1 and TRBJ1-2, is KAGVTQTPRYLIKTRGQQVTLSCSPISGHRSVSWYQQTPGQGLQFLFEYFSETQRNKGNFPGRFSGRQFSNSRSEMNVSTLELGDSALYLCASSLSEVGNYGYTFGSGTRLTVV.

The chain links TRBV6-1 to TRBJ1-1; no reliable D call. Trimming took 7 bases from V and 0 from J, leaving 9 bases between them. The CDR3 loop spans 13 amino acids. Germline CDR1 reads MNHNS; CDR2 reads SASEGT. The CDR3 region is CASMRSLNTEAFF. In DNA form, the CDR3 reads TGTGCCAGCATGCGATCTTTGAACACTGAAGCTTTCTTT.

The rearrangement uses TRBV6-5 and TRBJ1-2; 9 bases agree with TRBD1. The CDR3 is 13 amino acids. V dropped 6 bases and J dropped 7; count of bases not matched to a gene: 6. The germline V gene encodes CDR1 MNHEY and CDR2 SVGAGI. The CDR3 protein is CASRSTGGTGYTF. Here the CDR3 DNA reads TGTGCCAGCAGGTCAACAGGGGGCACTGGCTACACCTTC.

The genes are TRBV6-1 and TRBJ1-2; D ambiguous. The ends were cut back, 4 bases at V and 6 bases at J, with 15 bases in the middle. Germline V CDR1 and CDR2: MNHNS, SASEGT. This CDR3 spans 14 amino acids. CDR3 amino acids: CASSVAGGADGYTF. CDR3 nucleotide sequence: TGTGCCAGCAGTGTGGCGGGCGGTGCGGATGGCTACACCTTC.

V gene TRBV15 combines with J gene TRBJ1-2, with D uncertain. The CDR3 spans 13 residues. V was clipped by 5 bases and J by 0 bases, with 7 bases between them. Germline CDR1 reads LNHNV; CDR2 reads YYDKDF (reference sequence). The CDR3 spells CATSYNPNYGYTF. CDR3 coding DNA: TGTGCCACCAGCTACAACCCTAACTATGGCTACACCTTC.

The V call is TRBV7-3, the J call TRBJ2-1; D is possibly TRBD1 (6 bases). The V end was cut by 5 bases, the J end by 2 bases, with 13 bases between. CDR1 is SGHTA, CDR2 FQGTGA, per germline. The CDR3 is 15 residues long. CDR3 nucleotide sequence: TGTGCCAGCAGCCCAACAGGGCGCGCCTACAATGAGCAGTTCTTC. Translated: CASSPTGRAYNEQFF.

This clone was observed a handful of times. The CDR3 sequence is CASSSPWQGGGYTF. DNA of the CDR3: TGTGCCAGCAGCTCCCCTTGGCAGGGAGGTGGCTACACCTTC. This chain joins TRBV7-2 and TRBJ1-2; TRBD1 might be the D (5 bases). The V and J ends lost 4 bases and 7 bases respectively, with 16 bases between them. Germline V lookup: CDR1 SGHTA, CDR2 FQGNSA. The CDR3 is made up of 14 amino acids.

The genes are TRBV4-2 and TRBJ2-5; TRBD2 aligns across 8 bases. Germline values: CDR1 LGHNA, CDR2 YNFKEQ. The V segment lost 0 bases and the J segment 5 bases; nucleotides outside the gene matches: 14. This CDR3 contains 18 residues. CDR3 amino acids: CASSQDPYSPGGRETQYF. The CDR3 DNA is TGTGCCAGCAGCCAAGACCCCTACTCCCCGGGGGGGCGGGAGACCCAGTACTTC.

The gene calls are TRBV14 and TRBJ2-7; TRBD2 aligns across 8 bases. V was pared by 4 bases and J by 1 base, with 12 bases of the junction left unmatched. Germline loops: CDR1 SGHDN, CDR2 FVKESK. The CDR3 loop spans 17 amino acids. CDR3 sequence: CASSPSSSGGLSYEQYF. CDR3 nucleotide sequence: TGTGCCAGCAGCCCCTCATCCTCGGGGGGGTTATCCTACGAGCAGTACTTC.

V and J are TRBV7-3 and TRBJ2-1, with 8 bases lining up with TRBD2. V lost 1 base and J lost 6; bases outside the gene matches: 5. The germline CDR1 and CDR2 sequences are SGHTA and FQGTGA. The CDR3 runs to 15 residues. CDR3 loop: CASSLNSGGLNEQFF. CDR3 DNA: TGTGCCAGCAGCTTAAACTCGGGGGGGCTCAATGAGCAGTTCTTC.

This clone was found many times. The chain carries TRBV6-5 and TRBJ1-5, with D uncertain. Looked up from germline, CDR1 is MNHEY and CDR2 is SVGAGI. The CDR3 totals 15 residues. V lost 2 bases, J lost 3 bases, and 11 bases lay in between. CDR3: CASSYVAGDNQPQHF. The CDR3 DNA follows: TGTGCCAGCAGTTACGTGGCAGGTGACAATCAGCCCCAGCATTTT.

This clone was recorded a few times. The J gene is TRBJ2-3, the V gene TRBV11-2, with 7 bases that match TRBD2. The V gene's germline CDR1 is SGHAT and CDR2 FQNNGV. CDR3 length equals 15 residues. V dropped 1 base and J dropped 5; count of bases not matched to a gene: 6. The CDR3 bases are TGTGCCAGCAGCTTAGTCGGCCAGCGGGGAGATACGCAGTATTTT. Its protein is CASSLVGQRGDTQYF.

This clone was found a few times. The rearrangement links TRBV6-1 to TRBJ2-7; 12 bases agree with TRBD1. With 5 bases clipped from V and 3 bases from J, the junction kept 5 bases outside the gene matches. The CDR3 loop spans 15 amino acids. Looked up from germline, CDR1 is MNHNS and CDR2 is SASEGT. The CDR3 sequence is CASSQGTGGNYEQYF. In nucleotides, the CDR3 is TGTGCCAGCAGTCAGGGGACAGGGGGCAACTACGAGCAGTACTTC.

The V and J genes are TRBV6-5 and TRBJ2-7; 9 bases agree with TRBD2. The V gene end was trimmed by 0 bases and the J gene end by 2 bases; junction bases not matched to a gene: 5. CDR1 and CDR2 (germline): MNHEY, SVGAGI. The length of the CDR3 is 16 residues. The CDR3 is CASSYSKTSGAYEQYF. The DNA of the CDR3 is TGTGCCAGCAGTTACTCGAAGACTAGCGGAGCCTACGAGCAGTACTTC.

The chain employs TRBV7-2 and TRBJ2-5; TRBD2 matches 7 bases. V shed 1 base, J shed 5 bases, and the junction held 7 bases outside the gene matches. The length of the CDR3 is 15 residues. CDR1 and CDR2 from the germline V gene are SGHTA and FQGNSA. The CDR3 coding sequence is TGTGCCAGCAGCTTAGGGCCTAGCGGAGCTGAGACCCAGTACTTC. Amino acid sequence: CASSLGPSGAETQYF. The whole variable domain, remainder taken from reference TRBV7-2 and TRBJ2-5, is GAGVSQSPSNKVTEKGKDVELRCDPISGHTALYWYRQSLGQGLEFLIYFQGNSAPDKSGLPSDRFSAERTGGSVSTLTIQRTQQEDSAVYLCASSLGPSGAETQYFGPGTRLLVL.

The rearrangement joins TRBV4-1 to TRBJ1-2, with TRBD1 identical over 9 bases. V shed 0 bases, J shed 3 bases, and the junction held 5 bases outside the gene matches. Looked up from germline, CDR1 is MGHRA and CDR2 is YSYEKL. The CDR3 runs 16 residues. The CDR3 nucleotides read TGCGCCAGCAGCCAAGATGGCGGACAGGGGTACTATGGCTACACCTTC. As protein: CASSQDGGQGYYGYTF.

This chain links TRBV7-9 with TRBJ1-1, with 8 bases lining up with TRBD1. The germline V gene has CDR1 SEHNR and CDR2 FQNEAQ (reference sequence). The trim removed 8 bases at V and 5 bases at J, leaving 10 bases unmatched. The CDR3 covers 14 residues. CDR3 sequence reads: CASGGGQGQTEAFF. The CDR3 DNA is TGTGCCAGCGGAGGCGGACAGGGCCAGACTGAAGCTTTCTTT. Filled out from reference TRBV7-9 and TRBJ1-1, the complete variable domain reads DTGVSQNPRHKITKRGQNVTFRCDPISEHNRLYWYRQTLGQGPEFLTYFQNEAQLEKSRLLSDRFSAERPKGSFSTLEIQRTEQGDSAMYLCASGGGQGQTEAFFGQGTRLTVV.

This clone showed up just once. The genes are TRBV5-1 and TRBJ1-3, with D uncertain. V lost 5 bases and J 0 bases, leaving 9 bases between the germline ends. The germline CDR1 and CDR2 sequences are SGHRS and YFSETQ. This CDR3 comprises 14 residues. The CDR3 region is CASRGSLSGNTIYF. The CDR3 DNA is TGCGCCAGCAGGGGCAGCCTCTCTGGAAACACCATATATTTT.